The 12 T cell receptor beta chains below come from one sample, sequenced in a study of T cell repertoires in cytomegalovirus infection. TCRdb recomputed calls from the reads with MiXCR, one row per CDR3 protein. Counted here are 370,000 or so distinct CDR3 sequences, around a third occurring once; the ten biggest clones make up roughly 14%. Their target antigens are unknown. The sample was cultured PBMCs, taken from culture after CMV antigen stimulation. The receptors were gathered from a human donor in good health (CMV status not recorded). Some clones in this sample may be carry-over from other donors' samples.

The genes are TRBV19 and TRBJ2-5, with 8 bases aligning to TRBD1. V gave up 5 bases and J gave up 4 bases; unmatched junction bases: 12. CDR3 length equals 16 residues. Germline values: CDR1 LNHDA, CDR2 SQIVND (reference sequence). As DNA, the CDR3 is TGTGCCAGTAGTGGGTACAGACAGGGGCCAGCAGAGACCCAGTACTTC. Translating gives CASSGYRQGPAETQYF.

This clonotype was detected many times. This rearrangement joins TRBV7-9 to TRBJ1-2; tentative D call: TRBD1 (5 bases). This CDR3 spans 15 amino acids. Between the trimmed V and J ends, which lost 1 base and 5 bases, there was a span of 14 bases. Germline assignment: CDR1 SEHNR and CDR2 FQNEAQ (reference sequence). The CDR3 protein is CASSLEGAPKYGYTF. The CDR3, as DNA: TGTGCCAGCAGCTTAGAAGGGGCCCCCAAGTATGGCTACACCTTC. Using reference TRBV7-9 and TRBJ1-2 for the parts outside the CDR3, the full variable domain is DTGVSQNPRHKITKRGQNVTFRCDPISEHNRLYWYRQTLGQGPEFLTYFQNEAQLEKSRLLSDRFSAERPKGSFSTLEIQRTEQGDSAMYLCASSLEGAPKYGYTFGSGTRLTVV.

The chain is built from TRBV6-8 and TRBJ1-2; D unresolved. V dropped 0 bases and J dropped 0 bases, with 8 bases sitting between them. This CDR3 comprises 15 residues. Germline V lookup: CDR1 MNHGY, CDR2 SAAAGT. The CDR3 protein is CASSYSYQPNYGYTF. The CDR3 bases are TGTGCCAGCAGTTACTCGTATCAACCTAACTATGGCTACACCTTC.

This clonotype was counted a few times. As DNA, the CDR3 is TGCAGTGCGGCAGTAACCGGGACAGGGTATGGCTACACCTTC. Residues: CSAAVTGTGYGYTF. V gene TRBV20-1 combines with J gene TRBJ1-2; 9 positions agree with TRBD1. Germline lookup yields CDR1 DFQATT and CDR2 SNEGSKA (reference sequence). The J segment lost 5 bases and the V segment lost 6 bases, leaving 10 bases of the junction unmatched. The CDR3 consists of 14 residues.

This clonotype was found many times. The chain has TRBV7-2 and TRBJ2-3; TRBD2 is a possible D gene (6 bases). The CDR3 covers 15 residues. The ends were cut back, 5 bases at V and 0 bases at J, with 12 bases in the middle. Germline-derived CDR1 and CDR2 are SGHTA and FQGNSA. The CDR3 loop reads CASSLLGTSTDTQYF. Here the CDR3 DNA reads TGTGCCAGCAGCCTGTTGGGGACTAGCACAGATACGCAGTATTTT.

This clonotype was detected a few times. The chain is built from TRBV12-3 or TRBV12-4 and TRBJ2-6, with 10 bases that match TRBD1. The CDR3 loop spans 19 amino acids. V lost 4 bases to trimming and J lost 0 bases; unmatched junction nucleotides: 9. The CDR3 sequence: CASSSGQGVTHSGANVLTF. The CDR3 bases are TGTGCCAGCAGTTCAGGACAGGGGGTTACCCACTCTGGGGCCAACGTCCTGACTTTC.

This clonotype has ten or more counts. The gene calls are TRBV7-2 and TRBJ1-4, with D possibly matching TRBD1 (6 bases). V was shortened by 5 bases and J by 6 bases, with 16 bases between the two germline ends. Germline V gene data show CDR1 as SGHTA and CDR2 as FQGNSA. The CDR3 covers 15 residues. Here the CDR3 reads CASSPSGDYDEKLFF. CDR3 DNA: TGTGCCAGCAGCCCCTCAGGGGATTACGATGAAAAACTGTTTTTT.

This clonotype was observed many times. The chain combines TRBV7-6 with TRBJ1-4, with D possibly being TRBD1 (5 bases). The CDR3 sequence is 16 residues long. Germline V lookup: CDR1 SGHVS, CDR2 FNYEAQ. The germline V and J ends were trimmed by 7 bases and 6 bases, with 21 bases remaining between them. The CDR3 DNA sequence: TGTGCCAGCAAGCGGGAACAGGAAGGGGTTTATGAAAAACTGTTTTTT. This sequence encodes CASKREQEGVYEKLFF.

The chain combines TRBV27 with TRBJ1-5, with a weak D call TRBD1 (5 bases). V gave up 3 bases and J gave up 3 bases, with 12 bases separating them. This CDR3 has 15 amino acids. Germline V gene lookup returns CDR1 MNHEY and CDR2 SMNVEV (reference sequence). CDR3 nucleotide sequence: TGTGCCAGCAGTTTGCAGGGCTCTCCCAATCAGCCCCAGCATTTT. Protein product: CASSLQGSPNQPQHF.

The genes are TRBV7-2 and TRBJ2-3; the match to TRBD2 covers 10 bases. This CDR3 is 17 amino acids long. V was clipped by 5 bases and J by 6 bases; unmatched bases: 14. The germline V gene has CDR1 SGHTA and CDR2 FQGNSA. CDR3 sequence (DNA): TGTGCCAGCAGCCGAGACCTCCTAGCGGGAGAGAAGGATACGCAGTATTTT. Protein product: CASSRDLLAGEKDTQYF.

The rearrangement joins TRBV24-1 to TRBJ2-1; 8 bases map to TRBD1. V shed 0 bases, J shed 8 bases, and the junction held 11 bases outside the gene matches. The length of the CDR3 is 17 residues. Germline CDR1 KGHDR, CDR2 SFDVKD. The chain's CDR3 is CATSDLRTGTGGDEQFF. The CDR3 coding sequence is TGTGCCACCAGTGATTTGCGTACCGGGACAGGAGGAGATGAGCAGTTCTTC.

The rearrangement uses TRBV27 and TRBJ2-1; D ambiguous. The V gene's germline CDR1 is MNHEY and CDR2 SMNVEV (reference sequence). V lost 5 bases to trimming and J lost 8 bases, with 16 bases between them. The CDR3 is made up of 14 amino acids. CDR3 in amino acids: CASSPQVGNHEQFF. CDR3 sequence (DNA): TGTGCCAGCAGTCCCCAAGTGGGCAACCATGAGCAGTTCTTC.